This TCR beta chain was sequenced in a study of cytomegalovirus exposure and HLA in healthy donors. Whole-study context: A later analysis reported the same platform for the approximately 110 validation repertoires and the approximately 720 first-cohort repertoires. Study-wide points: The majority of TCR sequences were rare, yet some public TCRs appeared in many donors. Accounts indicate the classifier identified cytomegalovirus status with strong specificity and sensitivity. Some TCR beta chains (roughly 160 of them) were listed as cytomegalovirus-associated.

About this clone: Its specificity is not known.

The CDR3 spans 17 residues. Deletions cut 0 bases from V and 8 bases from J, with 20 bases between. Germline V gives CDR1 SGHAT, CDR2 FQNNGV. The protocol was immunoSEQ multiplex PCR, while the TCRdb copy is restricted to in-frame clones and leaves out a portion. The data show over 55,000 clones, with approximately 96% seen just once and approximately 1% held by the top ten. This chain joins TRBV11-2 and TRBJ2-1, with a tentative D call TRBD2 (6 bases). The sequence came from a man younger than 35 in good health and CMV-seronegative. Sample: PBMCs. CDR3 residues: CASSLDPPGGIGDEQFF. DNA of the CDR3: TGTGCCAGCAGCTTAGATCCCCCGGGCGGGATAGGGGATGAGCAGTTCTTC.